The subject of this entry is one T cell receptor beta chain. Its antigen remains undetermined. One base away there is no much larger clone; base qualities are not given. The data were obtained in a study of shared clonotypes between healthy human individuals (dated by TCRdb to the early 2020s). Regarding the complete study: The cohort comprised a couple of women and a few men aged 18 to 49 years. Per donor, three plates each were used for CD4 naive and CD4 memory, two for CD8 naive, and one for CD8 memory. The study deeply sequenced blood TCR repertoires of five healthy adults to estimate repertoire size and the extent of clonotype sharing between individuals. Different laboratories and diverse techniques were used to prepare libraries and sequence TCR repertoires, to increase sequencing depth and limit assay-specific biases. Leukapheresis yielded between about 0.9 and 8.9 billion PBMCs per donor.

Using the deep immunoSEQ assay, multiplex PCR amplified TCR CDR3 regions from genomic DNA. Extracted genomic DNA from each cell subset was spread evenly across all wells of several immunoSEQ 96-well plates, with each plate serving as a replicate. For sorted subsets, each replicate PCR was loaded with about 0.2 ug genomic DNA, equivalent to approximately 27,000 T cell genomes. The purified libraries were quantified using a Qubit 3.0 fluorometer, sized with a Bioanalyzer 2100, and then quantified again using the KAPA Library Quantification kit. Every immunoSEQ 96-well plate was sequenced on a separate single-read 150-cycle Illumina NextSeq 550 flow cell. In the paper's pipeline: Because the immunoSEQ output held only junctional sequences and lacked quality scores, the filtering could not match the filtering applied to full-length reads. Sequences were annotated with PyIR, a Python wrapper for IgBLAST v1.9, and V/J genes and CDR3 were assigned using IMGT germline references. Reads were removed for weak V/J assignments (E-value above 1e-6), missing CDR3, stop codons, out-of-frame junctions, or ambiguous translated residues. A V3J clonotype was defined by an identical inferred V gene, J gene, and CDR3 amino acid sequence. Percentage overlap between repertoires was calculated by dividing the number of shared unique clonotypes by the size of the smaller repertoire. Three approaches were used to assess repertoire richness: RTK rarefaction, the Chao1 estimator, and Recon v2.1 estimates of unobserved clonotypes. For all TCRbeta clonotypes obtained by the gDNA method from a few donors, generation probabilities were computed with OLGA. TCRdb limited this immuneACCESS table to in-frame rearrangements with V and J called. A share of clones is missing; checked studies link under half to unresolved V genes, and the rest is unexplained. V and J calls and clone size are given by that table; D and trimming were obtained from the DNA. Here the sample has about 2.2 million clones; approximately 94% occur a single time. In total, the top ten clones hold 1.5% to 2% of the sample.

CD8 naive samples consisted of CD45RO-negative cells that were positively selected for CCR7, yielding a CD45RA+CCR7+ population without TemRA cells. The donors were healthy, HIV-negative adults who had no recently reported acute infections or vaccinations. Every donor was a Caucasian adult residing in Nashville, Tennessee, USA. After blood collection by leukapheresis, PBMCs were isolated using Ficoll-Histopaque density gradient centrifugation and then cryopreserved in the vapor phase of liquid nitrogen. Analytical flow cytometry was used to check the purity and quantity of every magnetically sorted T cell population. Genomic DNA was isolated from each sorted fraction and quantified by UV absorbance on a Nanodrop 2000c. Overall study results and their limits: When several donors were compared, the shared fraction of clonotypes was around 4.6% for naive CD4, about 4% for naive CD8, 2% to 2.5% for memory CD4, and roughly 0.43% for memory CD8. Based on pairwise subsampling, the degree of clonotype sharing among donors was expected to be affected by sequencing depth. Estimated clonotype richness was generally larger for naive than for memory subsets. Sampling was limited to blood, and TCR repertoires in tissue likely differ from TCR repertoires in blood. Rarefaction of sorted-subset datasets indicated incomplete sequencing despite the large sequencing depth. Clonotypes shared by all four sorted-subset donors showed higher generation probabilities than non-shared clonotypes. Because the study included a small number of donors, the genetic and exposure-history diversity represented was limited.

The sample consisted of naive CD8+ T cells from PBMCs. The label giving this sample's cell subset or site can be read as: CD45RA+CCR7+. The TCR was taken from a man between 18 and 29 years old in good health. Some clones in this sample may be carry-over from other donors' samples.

The nucleotides are TGTGCCAGCAGCCAAGACCGGGGGTCATTAAACAATGAGCAGTTCTTC. This codes for CASSQDRGSLNNEQFF. The chain uses TRBV14 and TRBJ2-1; TRBD2 is perhaps the D gene, given 6 matching bases. For CDR1 and CDR2, the germline V gene lists SGHDN and FVKESK. The CDR3 contains 16 residues, cysteine and phenylalanine counted. Only CDR3 DNA is held: 48 bases, read in frame from base 1. Cut back by 0 bases and 5 bases, the V and J ends lie 14 bases apart.